Listed here is a single TCR beta chain. The data were obtained in a study of blood T cell repertoires in COVID-19. Study-wide context: The cDNA or gDNA used as material had been derived from T cells, B-cell-depleted T cells, or PBMCs.

This CDR3 contains 16 residues. Germline CDR1 LGHDT, CDR2 YNNKEL (reference sequence). J lost 4 bases, V lost 4 bases, and 11 bases had no gene match. Method: immunoSEQ multiplex PCR; TCRdb's copy keeps in-frame clones and lacks some. The sample lists 130,000 to 150,000 clones, 80% to 90% occurring once. This TCR derives from a human donor with acute or convalescent COVID-19. The donor label of this sample is uncertain. Sequencing input: peripheral blood. V is TRBV3-1 (or the pseudogene TRBV3-2) and J is TRBJ1-2, with 8 bases that match TRBD1. The CDR3 bases are TGTGCCAGCAGCCTCCATACCGGGACAGGCTCCTATGGCTACACCTTC. Its translation: CASSLHTGTGSYGYTF.